The clone carrying this T cell receptor beta chain was found many times. Unique molecular identifiers were used to barcode this TCRbeta library. MiXCR, applied by TCRdb to the PCR reads, yields one record per CDR3 protein. The data hold a few hundred thousand distinct CDR3 sequences, with about 9.3% observed a single time. The data stem from a study of T-cell reconstitution after alpha-beta-depleted transplantation in children. This TCR was recovered from a human donor who donated a stem cell graft to a child with acute lymphoblastic leukemia. Sequencing was performed on PBMCs from the stem cell graft donor, taken from the stem cell graft.

The CDR3 DNA is TGTGCCAGCAGCTCCTCTAGATACAATGAGCAGTTCTTC. Translation gives CASSSSRYNEQFF. The chain is built from TRBV2 and TRBJ2-1, with unresolved D. In germline, CDR1 is SNHLY, CDR2 FYNNEI. The CDR3 covers 13 residues. V was cut by 6 bases and J by 4 bases, with 10 bases left in between.